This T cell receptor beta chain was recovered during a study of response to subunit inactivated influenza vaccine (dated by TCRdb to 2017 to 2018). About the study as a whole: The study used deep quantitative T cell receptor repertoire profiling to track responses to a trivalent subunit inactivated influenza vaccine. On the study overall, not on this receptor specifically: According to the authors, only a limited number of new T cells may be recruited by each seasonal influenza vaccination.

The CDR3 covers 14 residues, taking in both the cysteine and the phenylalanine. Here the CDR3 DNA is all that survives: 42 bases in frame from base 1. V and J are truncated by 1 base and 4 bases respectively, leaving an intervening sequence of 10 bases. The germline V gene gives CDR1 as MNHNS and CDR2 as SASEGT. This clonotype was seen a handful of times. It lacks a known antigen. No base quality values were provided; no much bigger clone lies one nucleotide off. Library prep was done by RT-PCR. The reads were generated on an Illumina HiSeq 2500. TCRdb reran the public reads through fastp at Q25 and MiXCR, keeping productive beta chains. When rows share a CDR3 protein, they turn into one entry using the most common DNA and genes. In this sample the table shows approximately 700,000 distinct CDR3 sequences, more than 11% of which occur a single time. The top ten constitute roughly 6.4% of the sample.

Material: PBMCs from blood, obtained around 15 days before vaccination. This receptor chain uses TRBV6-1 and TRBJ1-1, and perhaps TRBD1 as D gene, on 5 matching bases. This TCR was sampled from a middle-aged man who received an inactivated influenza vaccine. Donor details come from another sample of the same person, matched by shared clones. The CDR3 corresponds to CASSEVGVATEAFF. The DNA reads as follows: TGTGCCAGCAGTGAAGTGGGGGTAGCCACTGAAGCTTTCTTT.